Sequencing of this T cell receptor (beta chain) was carried out in a study of blood T cell repertoires in COVID-19. Participant-given clinical history determined each cohort assignment. Cohort 3 donors counted as recovered after two negative PCRs, clearance, or resolved symptoms. CDR3 length: 15 residues. Germline lookup yields CDR1 KGHDR and CDR2 SFDVKD. Trimming took 9 bases from V and 5 from J, leaving 18 bases between them. Sequencing was performed with immunoSEQ multiplex PCR; in TCRdb, only in-frame clones are kept and a portion is missing. The data hold a few hundred thousand clones, with around 89% observed a single time.

The sample consisted of PBMCs or T cells enriched from blood (not recorded which). J is TRBJ2-2 and V is TRBV24-1; possibly TRBD1 for D (6 bases). The clonotype originates from a man aged 35 to 55 who had recovered from COVID-19. The CDR3 DNA follows: TGTGCCACCCCCTTCCACAGGGAAAGAACCGGGGAGCTGTTTTTT. Its protein product is CATPFHRERTGELFF.